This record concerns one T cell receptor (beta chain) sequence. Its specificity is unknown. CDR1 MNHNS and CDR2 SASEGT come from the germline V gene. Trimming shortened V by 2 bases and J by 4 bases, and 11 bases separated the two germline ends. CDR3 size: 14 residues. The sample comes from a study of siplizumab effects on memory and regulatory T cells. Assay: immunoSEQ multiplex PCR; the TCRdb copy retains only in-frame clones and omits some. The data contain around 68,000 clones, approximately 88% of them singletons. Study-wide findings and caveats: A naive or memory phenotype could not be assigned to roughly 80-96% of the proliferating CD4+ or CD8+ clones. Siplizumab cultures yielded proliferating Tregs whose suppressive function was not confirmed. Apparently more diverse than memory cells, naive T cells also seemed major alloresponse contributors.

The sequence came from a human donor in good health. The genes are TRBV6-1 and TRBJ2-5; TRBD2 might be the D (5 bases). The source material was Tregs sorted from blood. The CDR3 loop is CASSEITSRETQYF. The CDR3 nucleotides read TGTGCCAGCAGTGAAATAACTAGTCGAGAGACCCAGTACTTC.